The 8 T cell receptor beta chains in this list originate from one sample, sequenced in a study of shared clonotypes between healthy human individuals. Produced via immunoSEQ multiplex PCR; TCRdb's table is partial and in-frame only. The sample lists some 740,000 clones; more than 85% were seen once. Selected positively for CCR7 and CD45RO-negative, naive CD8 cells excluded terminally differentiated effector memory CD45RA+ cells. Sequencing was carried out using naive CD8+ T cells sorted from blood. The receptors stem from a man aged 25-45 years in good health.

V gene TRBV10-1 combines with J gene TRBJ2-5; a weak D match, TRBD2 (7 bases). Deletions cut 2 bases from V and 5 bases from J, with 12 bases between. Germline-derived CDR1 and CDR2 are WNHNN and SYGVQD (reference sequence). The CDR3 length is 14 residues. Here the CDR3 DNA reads TGCGCCAGCAGTGAGCGGGGGGCAGGGGAGACCCAGTACTTC. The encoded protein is CASSERGAGETQYF.

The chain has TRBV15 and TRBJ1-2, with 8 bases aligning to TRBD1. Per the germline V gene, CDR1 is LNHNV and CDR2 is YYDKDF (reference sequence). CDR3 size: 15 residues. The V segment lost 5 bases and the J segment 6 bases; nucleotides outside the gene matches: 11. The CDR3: CATSEVAGQVDGYTF. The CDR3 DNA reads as TGTGCCACCAGCGAGGTGGCGGGACAGGTGGATGGCTACACCTTC.

DNA for the CDR3: TGTGCCAGCAAGAGGGACATGTGGACTGGAAACACCATATATTTT. Encoded protein: CASKRDMWTGNTIYF. The chain carries TRBV6-6 and TRBJ1-3, with a tentative D call TRBD1 (6 bases). This CDR3 region has 15 residues. Germline CDR1 reads MNHNY; CDR2 reads SVGAGI (reference sequence). The V and J ends lost 7 bases and 2 bases respectively, with 15 bases between them.

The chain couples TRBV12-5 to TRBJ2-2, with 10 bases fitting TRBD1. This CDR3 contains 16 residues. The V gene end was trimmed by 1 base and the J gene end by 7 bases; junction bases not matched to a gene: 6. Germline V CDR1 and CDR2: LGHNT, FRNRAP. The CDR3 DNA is TGTGCTAGTGGTTTGGCCGGGACAGGGGAGGGCGGGGAGCTGTTTTTT. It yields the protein CASGLAGTGEGGELFF. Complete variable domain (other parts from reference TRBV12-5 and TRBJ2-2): DARVTQTPRHKVTEMGQEVTMRCQPILGHNTVFWYRQTMMQGLELLAYFRNRAPLDDSGMPKDRFSAEMPDATLATLKIQPSEPRDSAVYFCASGLAGTGEGGELFFGEGSRLTVL.

For the CDR3, the DNA is TGTGCCAGCAGTTTACAGTGGACAGGGGGCAATGAGCAGTTCTTC. It encodes CASSLQWTGGNEQFF. V and J are TRBV27 and TRBJ2-1, with 10 bases that match TRBD1. This CDR3 is 15 amino acids long. After removal of 2 bases from V and 6 bases from J, the junction contained 4 bases not matched to a gene. Germline-derived CDR1 and CDR2 are MNHEY and SMNVEV (reference sequence).

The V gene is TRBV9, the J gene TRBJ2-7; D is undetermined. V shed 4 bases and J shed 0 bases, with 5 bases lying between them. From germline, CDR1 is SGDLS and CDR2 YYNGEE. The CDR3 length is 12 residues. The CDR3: CASSPPSYEQYF. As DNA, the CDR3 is TGTGCCAGCAGCCCTCCCTCCTACGAGCAGTACTTC.

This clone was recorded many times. The CDR3, as DNA: TGTGCCAGCAGTCTTGGTGGGGTCAGGGGTTTTGGAGATACGCAGTATTTT. This translates into CASSLGGVRGFGDTQYF. This rearrangement joins TRBV11-2 to TRBJ2-3, with D possibly matching TRBD1 (6 bases). V was trimmed by 6 bases and J by 5 bases, leaving 24 bases between them. Per the germline V gene, CDR1 is SGHAT and CDR2 is FQNNGV. The CDR3 spans 17 residues.

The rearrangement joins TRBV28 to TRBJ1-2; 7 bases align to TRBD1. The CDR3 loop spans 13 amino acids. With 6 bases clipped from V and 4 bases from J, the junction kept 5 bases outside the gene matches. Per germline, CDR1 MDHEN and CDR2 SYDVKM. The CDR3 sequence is CASRSRDSYGYTF. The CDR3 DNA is TGTGCCAGCAGATCCAGGGACAGCTATGGCTACACCTTC.